Listed below are T cell receptor beta chains from one sample, sequenced in a study of blood T cells in healthy people across ages. MiXCR, run by TCRdb on the 5' RACE reads, gives a single entry per CDR3 protein. The sample has over 500,000 distinct CDR3 sequences; about 26% are singletons. The data also belong to a second study, concerning T cells of mothers and their children.

Specimen: blood. The receptors shown here come from a boy aged 2 to 9 in good health. Each CDR3 is given with its conserved first and last residue. Fields, in order: CDR3 protein, CDR3 DNA, D gene, clone size, V gene, J gene. A D gene is named only where the DNA matches it firmly. Where a row states a size, it is once, few, many or the class of an expanded clone; other rows omit it.

CASSQDPGLLPHEQYF,TGCGCCAGCAGCCAAGATCCGGGACTCCTTCCCCACGAGCAGTACTTC,NA,NA,TRBV4-3,TRBJ2-7
CASSLRTGVEYEQYF,TGTGCCAGCAGCTTGCGGACAGGCGTAGAATACGAGCAGTACTTC,TRBD1,NA,TRBV5-4,TRBJ2-7
CASSYAGGLEAFF,TGTGCCAGCAGTTACGCAGGCGGCCTTGAAGCTTTCTTT,NA,few,TRBV6-5,TRBJ1-1
CSVGAVYVGNEQFF,TGCAGCGTTGGGGCGGTTTACGTTGGCAATGAGCAGTTCTTC,NA,NA,TRBV29-1,TRBJ2-1
CASSIRQTSIGEKLFF,TGTGCCAGTAGTATAAGGCAGACCTCAATCGGTGAAAAACTGTTTTTT,NA,NA,TRBV19,TRBJ1-4
CAISESGAAGEQYF,TGTGCCATCAGTGAGTCCGGGGCAGCGGGGGAGCAGTACTTC,TRBD2,NA,TRBV10-3,TRBJ2-7
CASTTGQATGYTF,TGTGCCAGCACTACGGGACAGGCCACCGGCTACACCTTC,TRBD1,NA,TRBV2,TRBJ1-2
CASSLEGRTNGETQYF,TGTGCCAGCAGCTTAGAGGGCCGGACCAACGGGGAGACCCAGTACTTC,NA,NA,TRBV7-9,TRBJ2-5
CASSPGHTYNEQFF,TGTGCCAGCTCACCAGGCCACACCTACAATGAGCAGTTCTTC,NA,NA,TRBV18,TRBJ2-1
CATGSEGSGANVLAF,TGTGCCACCGGCTCCGAAGGGTCTGGGGCCAACGTCCTGGCTTTC,NA,NA,TRBV4-2,TRBJ2-6
CASQRGPLAMQETQYF,TGTGCCAGCCAAAGGGGGCCACTAGCGATGCAAGAGACCCAGTACTTC,NA,few,TRBV7-9,TRBJ2-5
CSASASTETQYF,TGCAGTGCTAGCGCTAGCACCGAGACCCAGTACTTC,NA,many,TRBV20-1,TRBJ2-5
CASSLGTLGRGNTIYF,TGTGCCAGCAGCTTAGGGACCCTCGGGAGAGGAAACACCATATATTTT,NA,NA,TRBV7-9,TRBJ1-3
CASSDRVHTEAFF,TGTGCCAGCAGTGACAGGGTTCACACTGAAGCTTTCTTT,NA,NA,TRBV6-1,TRBJ1-1
CASSQDYAASYNEQFF,TGTGCCAGCAGCCAAGACTACGCCGCCTCCTACAATGAGCAGTTCTTC,NA,NA,TRBV4-2,TRBJ2-1
CASLGGPRTEAFF,TGTGCTAGTCTGGGAGGTCCGAGGACTGAAGCTTTCTTT,NA,NA,TRBV12-5,TRBJ1-1
CASSLVPAGVEQFF,TGTGCCAGCAGCTTAGTTCCAGCGGGGGTTGAGCAGTTCTTC,TRBD2,NA,TRBV7-8,TRBJ2-1
CSAGTSGRRVTDTQYF,TGCAGTGCAGGGACTAGCGGGAGGCGGGTAACAGATACGCAGTATTTT,TRBD2,few,TRBV20-1,TRBJ2-3
CASCFGLAGKETQYF,TGCGCCAGCTGCTTTGGACTAGCGGGAAAAGAGACCCAGTACTTC,TRBD2,NA,TRBV5-1,TRBJ2-5
CASSSQGIRENEQFF,TGCGCCAGCAGCTCCCAGGGGATCCGTGAGAATGAGCAGTTCTTC,NA,NA,TRBV5-1,TRBJ2-1
CASSVYGLTGTNTEAFF,TGTGCCAGCAGCGTCTATGGCCTTACAGGGACGAACACTGAAGCTTTCTTT,NA,NA,TRBV7-8,TRBJ1-1
CASSRSIQAVQETQYF,TGCGCCAGCAGCCGTTCGATACAGGCGGTCCAAGAGACCCAGTACTTC,NA,NA,TRBV4-3,TRBJ2-5
CASSPSGGVKLFF,TGTGCCAGCTCACCCTCAGGGGGGGTAAAACTGTTTTTT,TRBD1,NA,TRBV18,TRBJ1-4
CASSDAYGQGRREKLFF,TGTGCCAGCAGCGACGCCTACGGACAGGGAAGAAGGGAAAAACTGTTTTTT,TRBD1,NA,TRBV9,TRBJ1-4
CAGEQGYEQYF,TGTGCCGGCGAACAGGGATACGAGCAGTACTTC,NA,few,TRBV2,TRBJ2-7
CATSNSYEQYF,TGTGCCACCAGCAATAGCTACGAGCAGTACTTC,NA,few,TRBV15,TRBJ2-7
CSATLRLRAFF,TGCAGTGCTACCCTGAGGCTGAGGGCTTTCTTT,NA,few,TRBV20-1,TRBJ1-1
CSASDPGGEGSEQYF,TGCAGTGCTAGTGACCCCGGTGGGGAGGGATCCGAGCAGTACTTC,TRBD2,few,TRBV20-1,TRBJ2-7
CASSLGARGDTQYF,TGTGCCAGCAGTTTAGGGGCGCGGGGGGATACGCAGTATTTT,TRBD2,NA,TRBV12-3/TRBV12-4,TRBJ2-3
CASSSTFGVYGYTF,TGTGCCAGCAGTTCGACCTTTGGGGTCTATGGCTACACCTTC,NA,few,TRBV12-3/TRBV12-4,TRBJ1-2
CSASQDPGSSYEQYF,TGCAGTGCTAGTCAGGATCCGGGCAGTTCCTACGAGCAGTACTTC,NA,few,TRBV20-1,TRBJ2-7
CSARDVGSGEQFF,TGCAGTGCTAGAGATGTGGGGTCGGGAGAGCAGTTCTTC,NA,few,TRBV20-1,TRBJ2-1
CAWNLGQRLAPDTQYF,TGTGCCTGGAACCTAGGGCAGCGACTAGCCCCAGATACGCAGTATTTT,TRBD2,NA,TRBV30,TRBJ2-3
CASSLGIRSYEQYF,TGTGCCAGCAGCTTAGGGATACGGTCCTACGAGCAGTACTTC,NA,NA,TRBV7-9,TRBJ2-7
CSARDPHRDLSYNEQFF,TGCAGTGCTAGAGACCCCCACCGGGACCTCTCCTACAATGAGCAGTTCTTC,NA,many,TRBV20-1,TRBJ2-1
CASSLGVVLRSGANVLTF,TGTGCCAGCAGTTTAGGCGTGGTACTTCGCTCTGGGGCCAACGTCCTGACTTTC,NA,NA,TRBV12-3/TRBV12-4,TRBJ2-6
CAPRSGTGNEQFF,TGCGCGCCCCGTAGCGGGACCGGGAATGAGCAGTTCTTC,TRBD2,NA,TRBV4-3,TRBJ2-1
CSVARDRLTDTQYF,TGCAGCGTTGCCCGGGACAGGCTCACAGATACGCAGTATTTT,TRBD1,NA,TRBV29-1,TRBJ2-3
CASSPPATGGNEKLFF,TGTGCCAGCAGCCCGCCGGCCACGGGAGGAAATGAAAAACTGTTTTTT,NA,NA,TRBV7-2,TRBJ1-4
CSARDWGERDIQYF,TGCAGTGCTAGAGATTGGGGAGAGCGGGACATTCAGTACTTC,NA,many,TRBV20-1,TRBJ2-4
CATGQGAASTDTQYF,TGTGCCACAGGGCAGGGGGCGGCTAGCACAGATACGCAGTATTTT,TRBD1,few,TRBV10-3,TRBJ2-3
CASSYGSLGETQYF,TGTGCCAGCAGTTACGGATCTCTGGGGGAGACCCAGTACTTC,NA,NA,TRBV6-5,TRBJ2-5
CASSPLTAGGRSADTQYF,TGTGCCAGCAGCCCCTTGACAGCGGGGGGGAGGAGCGCAGATACGCAGTATTTT,TRBD2,NA,TRBV5-5,TRBJ2-3
CSAWTGWTEAFF,TGCAGTGCTTGGACAGGGTGGACTGAAGCTTTCTTT,TRBD1,many,TRBV20-1,TRBJ1-1
CASRTAGVDEQYF,TGTGCCAGCCGCACGGCGGGAGTCGACGAGCAGTACTTC,TRBD2,NA,TRBV7-9,TRBJ2-7
CASRPVAGSNTGELFF,TGTGCCAGCAGACCTGTAGCGGGTTCGAACACCGGGGAGCTGTTTTTT,TRBD2,NA,TRBV7-9,TRBJ2-2
CASSYKASLVHEQYF,TGTGCCAGCAGTTATAAGGCTAGCTTGGTCCACGAGCAGTACTTC,NA,many,TRBV6-6,TRBJ2-7
CASSLVHRLPYEQYF,TGTGCCAGCAGCTTAGTTCACAGGCTCCCCTACGAGCAGTACTTC,NA,few,TRBV7-2,TRBJ2-7
CSVESREGYNEQFF,TGCAGCGTTGAGTCGCGGGAGGGGTACAATGAGCAGTTCTTC,TRBD2,NA,TRBV29-1,TRBJ2-1
CASSQEVYGRAGGETQYF,TGCGCCAGCAGCCAAGAGGTTTACGGGAGGGCCGGTGGGGAGACCCAGTACTTC,TRBD2,few,TRBV4-3,TRBJ2-5
CASSSGTASTDTQYF,TGCGCCAGCAGCTCCGGGACTGCGAGCACAGATACGCAGTATTTT,NA,few,TRBV5-1,TRBJ2-3
CASSLGRDKETQYF,TGCGCCAGCAGCTTGGGACGGGACAAAGAGACCCAGTACTTC,NA,NA,TRBV5-1,TRBJ2-5
CASSYKNIQYF,TGTGCCAGCAGCTATAAAAACATTCAGTACTTC,NA,few,TRBV11-2,TRBJ2-4
CASSGWQETQYF,TGTGCCAGTAGTGGGTGGCAAGAGACCCAGTACTTC,NA,few,TRBV19,TRBJ2-5
CASSLDRLGTGELFF,TGTGCCAGCAGTTTGGACAGGTTGGGTACCGGGGAGCTGTTTTTT,TRBD1,NA,TRBV12-3/TRBV12-4,TRBJ2-2